The rows below give T cell receptor beta chains drawn from one sample of a study of PD-L1 blockade in urothelial cancer. The repertoire was sequenced with immunoSEQ multiplex PCR; TCRdb's copy has only in-frame clones and lacks some. The table includes about 50,000 clones, 79% detected once. The sequences come from PBMCs, collected around atezolizumab (anti-PD-L1) treatment. Every receptor here comes from a man aged 70-80 years with urothelial cancer. CDR3s include the opening cysteine and the closing phenylalanine or tryptophan. D genes are given only for firm matches. Only some rows state a clone size, as once, few, many or a class for expanded clones.

J,size,V,D,DNA,CDR3
TRBJ2-1,NA,TRBV29-1,NA,TGCAGCGTTGCAGGAGACAGCTACAATGAGCAGTTCTTC,CSVAGDSYNEQFF
TRBJ1-2,once,TRBV6-5,NA,TGTGCCATACAGGGTTCGGATGGCTACACCTTC,CAIQGSDGYTF
TRBJ1-1,NA,TRBV6-5,NA,TGTGCCACCACGTCGTCGCGGGGTCGAACTGAAGCTTTCTTT,CATTSSRGRTEAFF
TRBJ2-1,NA,TRBV6-6,TRBD2,TGTGCCAGCAGACTTAGCGGGAGGGCCGCCTACAATGAGCAGTTCTTC,CASRLSGRAAYNEQFF
TRBJ2-1,NA,TRBV5-1,NA,TGCGCCAGCAGCTTGGCAGGCGACGAGCAGTTCTTC,CASSLAGDEQFF
TRBJ2-1,few,TRBV19,NA,TGTGCCAGTAGTATAGGAGGGGGGGGCCCTACCAATGAGCAGTTCTTC,CASSIGGGGPTNEQFF
TRBJ2-1,NA,TRBV9,TRBD2,TGTGCCAGCAGCGTAGCACTAGCGGGAGGAGAAAGCTCCTACAATGAGCAGTTCTTC,CASSVALAGGESSYNEQFF
TRBJ2-3,NA,TRBV25-1,NA,TGTGCCAGCAGCCGACAAACCGGGATCACCACAGATACGCAGTATTTT,CASSRQTGITTDTQYF
TRBJ1-1,few,TRBV4-1,NA,TGCGCCAGCAGCCAACTATTTGCGGGGAACACTGAAGCTTTCTTT,CASSQLFAGNTEAFF
TRBJ1-5,NA,TRBV2,NA,TGTGCCAGCAGTGTGGACAGCACGGCTAATCAGCCCCAGCATTTT,CASSVDSTANQPQHF
TRBJ2-7,NA,TRBV28,TRBD2,TGTGCCAGCAGTGCCGCTAGCGGGAGGCCCTACGAGCAGTACTTC,CASSAASGRPYEQYF
TRBJ2-5,NA,TRBV28,TRBD2,TGTGCCAGCAGTCCCCTCCCAACTAGCGGGAGTGCCAAGACCCAGTACTTC,CASSPLPTSGSAKTQYF
TRBJ1-4,NA,TRBV30,NA,TGTGCCTGGAGATTCCGGGACACGGGACAAGGAAAACTGTTTTTT,CAWRFRDTGQGKLFF
TRBJ2-1,few,TRBV5-1,TRBD2,TGCGCCAGCAGCTTGGTGGGCGGGAGGTACAATGAGCAGTTCTTC,CASSLVGGRYNEQFF
TRBJ2-3,many,TRBV29-1,NA,TGCAGCGTCGTTGGGGGGAGAGGGCAGATCACAGATACGCAGTATTTT,CSVVGGRGQITDTQYF
TRBJ1-5,NA,TRBV27,NA,TGTGCCAGCAGTTTACTAGGAGCGTATAGCAATCAGCCCCAGCATTTT,CASSLLGAYSNQPQHF
TRBJ2-7,NA,TRBV6-5,TRBD1,TGTGCCAGCAGTAGGTCGGGACAGGGGTCCTACGAGCAGTACTTC,CASSRSGQGSYEQYF
TRBJ1-5,NA,TRBV10-3,TRBD1,TGTGCCATCAGTGTGACAGGGGATAGCAATCAGCCCCAGCATTTT,CAISVTGDSNQPQHF
TRBJ1-1,NA,TRBV5-1,NA,TGTGCCAGCAGCTTGATCTTGAACACTGAAGCTTTCTTT,CASSLILNTEAFF
TRBJ2-2,NA,TRBV11-3,NA,TGTGCCAGCAGCTCCCCCGGTGGCGGCGGGACCGGGGAGCTGTTTTTT,CASSSPGGGGTGELFF
TRBJ1-2,NA,TRBV30,NA,TGTGCCTGGAGTGTTCGGGGGGTGGAGTATGGCTACACCTTC,CAWSVRGVEYGYTF
TRBJ2-5,NA,TRBV5-4,NA,TGTGCCAGCAGCACGAAAGGGACTGGCGGTGGGACCCAGTACTTC,CASSTKGTGGGTQYF
TRBJ1-2,few,TRBV5-4,TRBD1,TGTGCCAGCAGCTTGATCCAGGGGGGCGGCTACACCTTC,CASSLIQGGGYTF
TRBJ2-1,NA,TRBV30,TRBD2,TGTGCCTGGAGGCGTAGCGGGAGGTTAGGTGGTGAGCAGTTCTTC,CAWRRSGRLGGEQFF
TRBJ2-3,NA,TRBV5-1,NA,TGCGCCAGCAGCAGGGACTCAGATACGCAGTATTTT,CASSRDSDTQYF
TRBJ2-3,NA,TRBV19,TRBD1,TGTGCCAGTAGTATCAACCAAGAGACAGGGGAGTATTTT,CASSINQETGEYF
TRBJ1-1,NA,TRBV14,NA,TGTGCCAGCAGCCAAGTCAACGGCGGGGGAGCTTTCTTT,CASSQVNGGGAFF
TRBJ2-7,NA,TRBV18,TRBD1,TGTGCCAGCTCACCACCGACAGGGGGCGATTACGAGCAGTACTTC,CASSPPTGGDYEQYF
TRBJ1-4,NA,TRBV5-5,NA,TGTGCCAGCAGCTCCTTGTCAACAGGGACTAATGAAAAACTGTTTTTT,CASSSLSTGTNEKLFF
TRBJ2-4,few,TRBV10-2,TRBD1,TGCGCCAGCAGTGGGACAGGGGGGTTTGAGAACATTCAGTACTTC,CASSGTGGFENIQYF
TRBJ2-2,few,TRBV4-1,TRBD2,TGCGCCAGCAGCCAAGATCCGGGCGGGAGTACCGGGGAGCTGTTTTTT,CASSQDPGGSTGELFF
TRBJ2-2,NA,TRBV7-9,TRBD2,TGTGCCAGCAGCGCCAGGACTAGCGCGAACACCGGGGAGCTGTTTTTT,CASSARTSANTGELFF
TRBJ2-3,NA,TRBV5-1,TRBD2,TGCGCCAGCAGCAGGACTAGCGGGAGTACAGATACGCAGTATTTT,CASSRTSGSTDTQYF
TRBJ1-4,NA,TRBV5-1,NA,TGCGCCAGCGCTATAACGGGGGCAACTAATGAAAAACTGTTTTTT,CASAITGATNEKLFF
TRBJ1-5,NA,TRBV19,NA,TGTGCCAGTAGTGAGTTTCGGCAGCCCCAGCATTTT,CASSEFRQPQHF
TRBJ1-1,once,TRBV25-1,NA,TGTGCCAGCAGATCCAGCGCAAAGGGGACTGAAGCTTTCTTT,CASRSSAKGTEAFF
TRBJ2-7,NA,TRBV30,TRBD2,TGTGCCTGGCTAGCGGGAGGGGGCGAGCAGTACTTC,CAWLAGGGEQYF
TRBJ1-1,NA,TRBV29-1,NA,TGCAGCGTTGAGCTACAGGGTGGGGCCGAAGCTTTCTTT,CSVELQGGAEAFF
TRBJ1-2,NA,TRBV7-2,NA,TGTGCCAGCAGCTTAGCACAGGATTCAGGGAATGGCTACACCTTC,CASSLAQDSGNGYTF
TRBJ1-5,NA,TRBV7-2,NA,TGTGCCAGCAGCGTACAGGGTCAGCCCCAGCATTTT,CASSVQGQPQHF
TRBJ1-3,once,TRBV6-1,NA,TGTGCCAGCAGTGAAGGAGCAGGCTTATCTCTCGGCCCTGGAAACACCATATATTTT,CASSEGAGLSLGPGNTIYF
TRBJ1-5,NA,TRBV27,NA,TGTGCCAGCAGTTCGATAGAAAGGGAGGACGGGGCCCAGCATTTT,CASSSIEREDGAQHF